The 14 T cell receptor beta chains reported below all come from one sample, sequenced in a study of read filtering for tumor transcriptome and immune sequencing (TCRdb year 2020). The listed sequencing device is Illumina HiSeq 4000. TCR libraries were built from 400 to 450 ng RNA with the Immunoverse kit, using molecular barcoded adaptors covering alpha/delta and beta/gamma chains. TCRdb took the public reads, trimmed them with fastp at Q25, ran MiXCR for clone calling and kept in-frame beta chains. All rows with the same CDR3 protein become a single entry with the most common DNA and genes. The sample yields 25,000 to 35,000 distinct CDR3 sequences; 13% to 15% were counted once. Of the sample, over 35% falls within the top ten clones. The material sequenced was a population of CD138-negative cells sorted from bone marrow. Read against the paper, the sample's cell subset or site label means: bone marrow mononuclear cells depleted of CD138+ plasma/myeloma cells by negative magnetic selection. The source is a donor aged 40 or older with multiple myeloma.

This clonotype showed up many times. The V call is TRBV11-1, the J call TRBJ1-1; 8 nucleotides agree with TRBD1. The V gene end was trimmed by 3 bases and the J gene end by 5 bases; junction bases not matched to a gene: 2. The CDR3 has 13 amino acids. Germline V CDR1 and CDR2: SGHAT, FQDESV (reference sequence). The CDR3 coding sequence is TGTGCCAGCAGCTTCGGACAGGGAACTGAAGCTTTCTTT. It translates to CASSFGQGTEAFF. Using reference TRBV11-1 and TRBJ1-1 for the parts outside the CDR3, the full variable domain is EAEVAQSPRYKITEKSQAVAFWCDPISGHATLYWYRQILGQGPELLVQFQDESVVDDSQLPKDRFSAERLKGVDSTLKIQPAELGDSAMYLCASSFGQGTEAFFGQGTRLTVV.

Many counts were recorded for this clonotype. The J gene is TRBJ2-7, the V gene TRBV10-3; 8 bases agree with TRBD2. CDR1 is ENHRY and CDR2 is SYGVKD in the germline V gene. J was trimmed by 4 bases and V by 0 bases; bases with no gene match: 8. The length of the CDR3 is 16 residues. The CDR3 coding sequence is TGTGCCATCAGTGAGTCGCTACGGGTAGCGGGGTACGAGCAGTACTTC. Its protein is CAISESLRVAGYEQYF.

This clonotype occurred many times. The rearrangement links TRBV19 to TRBJ1-1; D ambiguous. Trimming removed 7 bases from V and 1 base from J, with 16 bases in between. The CDR3 extends over 15 amino acids. Germline V CDR1 and CDR2: LNHDA, SQIVND (reference sequence). The CDR3 loop is CASTPPLLPNTEAFF. The CDR3 nucleotides read TGTGCCAGTACCCCACCCCTTCTCCCGAACACTGAAGCTTTCTTT.

This chain connects TRBV23-1 to TRBJ2-5, with TRBD2 as a possible D gene (6 bases). Being an ORF, TRBV23-1 has a function that is uncertain. Trimming stripped 0 bases from V and 3 bases from J, with 29 bases between. The CDR3 spans 21 residues. CDR3 sequence: CASSQSAPQVERVSCEETQYF. The CDR3 DNA follows: TGCGCCAGCAGTCAATCAGCCCCACAGGTTGAGCGGGTGTCCTGCGAAGAGACCCAGTACTTC.

This clonotype was observed many times. One junction end disagrees with the germline gene, perhaps due to a read error. The chain employs TRBV13 and TRBJ1-1; 8 nucleotides match TRBD1. The CDR3 loop spans 14 amino acids. Germline V gene lookup returns CDR1 PRHDT and CDR2 FYEKMQ (reference sequence). The CDR3 sequence: CASSLRTGLVVTIF. CDR3 DNA sequence: TGTGCCAGCAGCCTTCGGACAGGGCTTGTTGTCACCATCTTT.

Comment on this clonotype: A read error may be the cause here, since a much bigger clone is one base away. The chain has TRBV5-6 and TRBJ1-1; D remains ambiguous. The CDR3 runs to 13 residues. Germline V gene data show CDR1 as SGHDT and CDR2 as YYEEEE. V dropped 2 bases and J dropped 8 bases, with 13 bases sitting between them. CDR3 in DNA: TGTGCCAGCAGCTTTCGACTGGGGAAAGAAGCTTTCTTT. Protein product: CASSFRLGKEAFF. The variable domain in full, with the rest retrieved from reference TRBV5-6 and TRBJ1-1, is DAGVTQSPTHLIKTRGQQVTLRCSPKSGHDTVSWYQQALGQGPQFIFQYYEEEERQRGNFPDRFSGHQFPNYSSELNVNALLLGDSALYLCASSFRLGKEAFFGQGTRLTVV.

A word on this clonotype: A much larger clone is a single base away; this may be a read error. The V and J genes are TRBV20-1 and TRBJ2-7; possibly TRBD2 for D (5 bases). The CDR3 is 12 residues long. CDR1 DFQATT and CDR2 SNEGSKA come from the germline V gene (reference sequence). Here the CDR3 reads CSLDRSGYEQYF. The CDR3 nucleotides are TGCAGCCTGGACCGGTCGGGGTACGAGCAGTACTTC.

This clonotype was counted many times. V and J are TRBV5-4 and TRBJ1-1; TRBD1 might be the D (5 bases). V lost 5 bases, J lost 4 bases, and 15 bases lay in between. CDR1 is SGHNT, CDR2 YYREEE, per germline (reference sequence). The length of the CDR3 is 14 residues. The CDR3 loop reads CASRPSWGSTEAFF. In nucleotides, the CDR3 is TGTGCCAGCAGACCGTCATGGGGGAGCACTGAAGCTTTCTTT.

This clonotype came up many times. This chain connects TRBV9 to TRBJ2-2, with a possible D match to TRBD2 (5 bases). This CDR3 is 17 amino acids long. V gave up 8 bases and J gave up 0 bases, with 20 bases separating them. The germline V gene encodes CDR1 SGDLS and CDR2 YYNGEE. As DNA, the CDR3 is TGTGCCAGATTGATAGCGTTACCCGTATCGAACACCGGGGAGCTGTTTTTT. It yields the protein CARLIALPVSNTGELFF.

A word on this clonotype: Relative to the germline gene, one junction end is altered; a read error may explain this. The rearrangement links TRBV28 to TRBJ2-2; 7 nucleotides match TRBD1. The CDR3 is made up of 19 amino acids. Germline CDR1 and CDR2: MDHEN and SYDVKM. In DNA form, the CDR3 reads TGTGCCAGCAGCCTCCAGCCCCCGGGACAGCAATGGGGCACCGGGGAGCTGTCTTTT. It specifies CASSLQPPGQQWGTGELSF.

This clonotype was recorded at least ten times. V usage is TRBV2 and J usage is TRBJ1-1; D might be TRBD1 (5 bases). V dropped 6 bases and J dropped 2 bases, with 13 bases sitting between them. The germline CDR1 and CDR2 sequences are SNHLY and FYNNEI. The CDR3 consists of 14 residues. The CDR3 sequence: CASRLGPINTEAFF. CDR3 DNA: TGTGCCAGCAGGTTGGGACCGATAAACACTGAAGCTTTCTTT.

This clonotype was recorded a few times. This may come from a read error, since a much larger clone is one base off. The chain couples TRBV9 to TRBJ2-2; the D is unclear. Germline V CDR1 and CDR2: SGDLS, YYNGEE. V lost 4 bases and J 4 bases, leaving 14 bases between the germline ends. CDR3 size: 15 residues. The CDR3 spells CASSHGYAITGELFF. The CDR3 nucleotides are TGTGCCAGCAGCCATGGATACGCGATCACCGGGGAGCTGTTTTTT.

This clonotype showed up many times. CDR3 region: CASRPITGGRNYGYTF. The CDR3, as DNA: TGTGCCAGCAGACCCATTACAGGGGGAAGGAACTATGGCTACACCTTC. The rearrangement links TRBV6-6 to TRBJ1-2; 8 bases are a match to TRBD1. The CDR3 sequence is 16 residues long. J lost 2 bases, V lost 6 bases, and 11 bases had no gene match. Germline lookup yields CDR1 MNHNY and CDR2 SVGAGI (reference sequence).

The sample holds many counts of this clonotype. V gene TRBV5-1 combines with J gene TRBJ1-6, with D perhaps matching TRBD1 (5 bases). Germline loops: CDR1 SGHRS, CDR2 YFSETQ. Trimming cost V 5 bases and J 7 bases, with 10 bases left between them. There are 13 residues in the CDR3. The DNA for the CDR3 is TGCGCCAGCAGAGAGACAGCCAATTCACCCCTCCACTTT. Encoded protein: CASRETANSPLHF.